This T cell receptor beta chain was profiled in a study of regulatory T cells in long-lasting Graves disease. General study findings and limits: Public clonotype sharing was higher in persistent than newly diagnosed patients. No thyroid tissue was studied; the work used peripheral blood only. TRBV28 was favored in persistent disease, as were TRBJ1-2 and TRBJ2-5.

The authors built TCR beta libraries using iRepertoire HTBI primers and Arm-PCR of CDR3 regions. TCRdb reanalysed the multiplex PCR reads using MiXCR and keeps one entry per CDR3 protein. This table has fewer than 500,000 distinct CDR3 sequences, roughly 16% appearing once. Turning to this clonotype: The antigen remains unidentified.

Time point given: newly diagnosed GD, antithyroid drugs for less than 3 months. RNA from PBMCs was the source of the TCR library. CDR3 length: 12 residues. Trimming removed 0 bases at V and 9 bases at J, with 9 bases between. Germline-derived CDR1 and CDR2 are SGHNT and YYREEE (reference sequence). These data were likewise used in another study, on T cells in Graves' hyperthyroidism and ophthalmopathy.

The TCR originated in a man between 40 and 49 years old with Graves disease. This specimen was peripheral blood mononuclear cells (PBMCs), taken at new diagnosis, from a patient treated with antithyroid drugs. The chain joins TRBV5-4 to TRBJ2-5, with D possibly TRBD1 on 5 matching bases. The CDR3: CASSLGAGPQYF. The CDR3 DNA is TGTGCCAGCAGCTTGGGCGCAGGGCCCCAGTACTTC.